The rows below give T cell receptor beta chains drawn from one sample of a study of shared clonotypes between healthy human individuals. Assay: immunoSEQ multiplex PCR; the TCRdb copy retains only in-frame clones and omits some. The sample shows around 1.9 million clones, around 93% of them seen only once. Sequenced material: naive CD8+ T cells from PBMCs. These receptors originate from a man aged 18 to 30 in good health. Some clones in this sample may be carry-over from other donors' samples. Both conserved end residues are part of each CDR3. The D gene is left open where the match is weak. Where a row states a size, it is once, few, many or the class of an expanded clone; other rows omit it.

V	size	J	D	CDR3	DNA
TRBV28	.	TRBJ1-5	.	CASSLLGGGRSNQPQHF	TGTGCCAGCAGTTTATTAGGTGGGGGACGGAGCAATCAGCCCCAGCATTTT
TRBV10-3	.	TRBJ1-1	.	CAIGEGMNTEAFF	TGTGCCATCGGCGAGGGCATGAACACTGAAGCTTTCTTT
TRBV4-1	.	TRBJ2-7	.	CASSQGFQATYEQYF	TGCGCCAGCAGCCAAGGTTTCCAAGCAACCTACGAGCAGTACTTC
TRBV11-2	.	TRBJ2-1	.	CASSLDGRAGYEQFF	TGTGCCAGCAGCTTAGACGGTAGGGCCGGGTATGAGCAGTTCTTC
TRBV9	.	TRBJ2-1	.	CASSVYNEQFF	TGTGCCAGCAGCGTATACAATGAGCAGTTCTTC
TRBV5-8	.	TRBJ2-7	.	CASRGRESYEQYF	TGTGCCAGCAGAGGCAGGGAAAGCTACGAGCAGTACTTC
TRBV11-2	.	TRBJ2-5	TRBD1	CASSPDRGGRETQYF	TGTGCCAGCAGCCCCGACAGGGGAGGTAGGGAGACCCAGTACTTC
TRBV13	.	TRBJ2-7	.	CASSPGEQYF	TGTGCCAGCAGCCCCGGAGAGCAGTACTTC
TRBV9	few	TRBJ1-1	.	CASSVAGGDTEAFF	TGTGCCAGCAGCGTAGCTGGGGGGGACACTGAAGCTTTCTTT
TRBV7-8	.	TRBJ2-7	.	CASRPSYLSVGPYEQYF	TGTGCCAGCAGGCCCTCCTACCTCTCGGTGGGGCCCTACGAGCAGTACTTC
TRBV5-1	.	TRBJ2-7	TRBD1	CASSYDRGRPEQYF	TGCGCCAGCAGCTACGACAGGGGGCGACCCGAGCAGTACTTC
TRBV9	.	TRBJ1-1	TRBD1	CASSPTGLNTEAFF	TGTGCCAGCAGCCCGACAGGGTTGAACACTGAAGCTTTCTTT